This TCR beta chain appears in the sequencing data of a study of shared clonotypes between healthy human individuals. On this clone itself: Its target is unknown.

Overall study results and limits: In this cohort, only blood was sampled, and tissue repertoires likely differ.

None of the donors, who were healthy HIV-negative adults, had recently had acute infections or vaccinations. Researchers ran the assay at a deep level. In replicate PCRs of unsorted PBMC, 250 to 300 ng DNA, 30,000 or so T cell genomes, was used. Assay: immunoSEQ multiplex PCR; the TCRdb copy retains only in-frame clones and omits some. The sample has around 510,000 clones, 70% to 80% seen once. Looked up from germline, CDR1 is SEHNR and CDR2 is FQNEAQ (reference sequence). The V end lost 5 bases, the J end lost 3 bases, and 4 bases lay between the germline ends. The CDR3 spans 11 residues. This sequence originates from a middle-aged woman in good health. Some clones in this sample may be carry-over from other donors' samples. Sequencing used PBMCs. This chain uses TRBV7-9 with TRBJ2-5; no clear D gene. The CDR3 DNA follows: TGTGCCAGCAGCCAGGAAGAGACCCAGTACTTC. Translation gives CASSQEETQYF.